This is a list of T cell receptor beta chains from one sample in a study of shared clonotypes between healthy human individuals. Sequencing used immunoSEQ multiplex PCR; TCRdb keeps in-frame clones, though not all of them. The sample consists of about 710,000 clones, around three quarters of them appearing once. Source material: memory CD4+ T cells sorted from blood. The receptors derive from a woman in her 30s in good health. Both conserved end residues are part of each CDR3. Each record gives: J gene, D gene, V gene, clone size, CDR3 protein, CDR3 DNA. A D gene is named only where the DNA matches it firmly. Rows give clone size only sometimes, using once, few, many, or a class for an expanded clone.

TRBJ1-2	.	TRBV2	once	CASSVAGLRGYTF	TGTGCCAGCAGTGTTGCGGGTTTACGGGGCTACACCTTC
TRBJ1-2	TRBD1	TRBV28	.	CATPSDRGILGNYGYTF	TGTGCCACCCCCTCCGACAGGGGGATTTTAGGGAACTATGGCTACACCTTC
TRBJ1-4	.	TRBV4-1	few	CASSQGGRGMKLFF	TGCGCCAGCAGCCAAGGGGGAAGGGGGATGAAACTGTTTTTT
TRBJ2-3	TRBD2	TRBV27	few	CASSNGLAGAVDTQYF	TGTGCCAGCAGTAATGGACTAGCGGGAGCGGTAGATACGCAGTATTTT
TRBJ1-1	.	TRBV10-3	.	CAISINGNTEAFF	TGTGCCATCAGTATAAATGGAAACACTGAAGCTTTCTTT
TRBJ2-2	TRBD2	TRBV5-1	.	CASSPLAGGNTGELFF	TGCGCCAGCAGCCCCTTAGCGGGAGGAAACACCGGGGAGCTGTTTTTT
TRBJ2-5	.	TRBV15	few	CATSRERSVGETQYF	TGTGCCACCAGCAGAGAACGGTCCGTCGGAGAGACCCAGTACTTC
TRBJ2-4	.	TRBV5-1	.	CASSLVGGARWDKNIQYF	TGCGCCAGCAGCTTGGTGGGTGGGGCAAGATGGGACAAAAACATTCAGTACTTC
TRBJ2-5	TRBD2	TRBV25-1	.	CASSESTSGSGETQYF	TGTGCCAGCAGTGAATCTACTAGCGGGAGTGGGGAGACCCAGTACTTC
TRBJ2-7	.	TRBV6-6	.	CASSYSTQGFNEQYF	TGTGCCAGCAGTTACTCGACCCAGGGGTTTAACGAGCAGTACTTC
TRBJ2-3	.	TRBV5-1	.	CASKGGSDTDTQYF	TGCGCCAGCAAGGGGGGGTCTGACACAGATACGCAGTATTTT
TRBJ1-2	.	TRBV6-5	.	CASRSGRVYGYTF	TGTGCCAGCAGGAGTGGCAGGGTCTATGGCTACACCTTC
TRBJ2-7	TRBD2	TRBV5-4	.	CASRPGLAGGQNYEQYF	TGTGCCAGCAGACCCGGACTAGCGGGAGGCCAGAACTACGAGCAGTACTTC
TRBJ1-3	.	TRBV25-1	once	CASSELGTIYF	TGTGCCAGCAGTGAATTAGGCACCATATATTTT
TRBJ1-2	TRBD1	TRBV6-1	once	CASRGTGRHYGYTF	TGTGCCAGCAGGGGGACAGGGCGCCACTATGGCTACACCTTC
TRBJ1-1	.	TRBV18	.	CASSPDGNTEAFF	TGTGCCAGCTCGCCCGATGGGAACACTGAAGCTTTCTTT
TRBJ1-2	.	TRBV6-1	.	CASSEGVRASGYTF	TGTGCCAGCAGTGAAGGAGTGAGGGCGTCAGGCTACACCTTC
TRBJ1-3	TRBD1	TRBV28	few	CASSQWTGHSIYF	TGTGCCAGCAGTCAGTGGACAGGGCACTCCATATATTTT
TRBJ2-3	.	TRBV5-6	once	CASSSIRAGNTDTQYF	TGTGCCAGCAGCTCTATTAGGGCAGGGAACACAGATACGCAGTATTTT
TRBJ1-1	.	TRBV6-5	.	CASSYGFRFTEAFF	TGTGCCAGCAGTTACGGATTCAGGTTCACTGAAGCTTTCTTT
TRBJ2-1	TRBD2	TRBV18	.	CASSPRRESYNEQFF	TGTGCCAGCTCACCAAGGCGGGAGTCCTACAATGAGCAGTTCTTC
TRBJ2-7	.	TRBV28	.	CASSGQPGGNEQYF	TGTGCCAGCTCCGGGCAGCCTGGGGGGAACGAGCAGTACTTC
TRBJ2-2	TRBD1	TRBV6-6	.	CASIEAQGARTGELFF	TGTGCCAGCATCGAAGCCCAGGGGGCGAGGACCGGGGAGCTGTTTTTT
TRBJ2-2	.	TRBV6-5	.	CASRPYAGELFF	TGTGCCAGCAGGCCCTATGCCGGGGAGCTGTTTTTT
TRBJ1-2	.	TRBV5-4	many	CASSLLGRGDANYGYTF	TGTGCCAGCAGCTTGTTGGGGCGAGGGGACGCTAACTATGGCTACACCTTC
TRBJ1-2	TRBD1	TRBV5-5	once	CASRRGQGNYGYTF	TGTGCCAGCAGGAGGGGACAGGGCAACTATGGCTACACCTTC
TRBJ1-2	TRBD1	TRBV5-1	.	CASSWDRGSNYGYTF	TGCGCCAGCAGCTGGGACAGGGGGTCTAACTATGGCTACACCTTC
TRBJ1-1	TRBD1	TRBV19	.	CASSGGQGFNEAFF	TGTGCCAGTAGTGGGGGACAGGGGTTTAATGAAGCTTTCTTT
TRBJ2-7	.	TRBV6-6	.	CASRLQGTTYEQYF	TGTGCCAGCAGGTTACAGGGTACGACCTACGAGCAGTACTTC
TRBJ2-7	.	TRBV1	.	CTSSQEGSGRAEGDHEQYF	TGCACCAGCAGCCAAGAAGGTAGCGGGAGGGCCGAGGGGGACCACGAGCAGTACTTC
TRBJ1-5	.	TRBV6-6	few	CASSFMEGGQPQHF	TGTGCCAGCAGTTTCATGGAGGGGGGCCAGCCCCAGCATTTT
TRBJ2-1	.	TRBV28	.	CASSFPSRGGSYNEQFF	TGTGCCAGCAGTTTCCCCTCTAGGGGGGGCTCCTACAATGAGCAGTTCTTC
TRBJ2-7	.	TRBV5-6	.	CASSPGIAYEQYF	TGTGCCAGCAGCCCGGGAATTGCCTACGAGCAGTACTTC
TRBJ1-2	.	TRBV4-1	.	CASSQDRTRGYGYTF	TGCGCCAGCAGCCAAGACCGGACCCGGGGATATGGCTACACCTTC
TRBJ2-3	TRBD2	TRBV7-9	once	CASMVGIAGGPSSTDTQYF	TGTGCCAGCATGGTTGGTATAGCGGGAGGGCCCTCTAGCACAGATACGCAGTATTTT
TRBJ2-7	TRBD1	TRBV10-3	.	CAISERDSSSYEQYF	TGTGCCATCAGCGAAAGGGACAGCAGCTCCTACGAGCAGTACTTC
TRBJ1-1	TRBD1	TRBV10-3	once	CAISDRAGDTEAFF	TGTGCCATCAGCGACAGGGCGGGAGACACTGAAGCTTTCTTT
TRBJ2-7	TRBD1	TRBV6-1	.	CASSESTGAPKNRGEQYF	TGTGCCAGCAGTGAGTCGACAGGGGCCCCTAAAAATCGGGGCGAGCAGTACTTC